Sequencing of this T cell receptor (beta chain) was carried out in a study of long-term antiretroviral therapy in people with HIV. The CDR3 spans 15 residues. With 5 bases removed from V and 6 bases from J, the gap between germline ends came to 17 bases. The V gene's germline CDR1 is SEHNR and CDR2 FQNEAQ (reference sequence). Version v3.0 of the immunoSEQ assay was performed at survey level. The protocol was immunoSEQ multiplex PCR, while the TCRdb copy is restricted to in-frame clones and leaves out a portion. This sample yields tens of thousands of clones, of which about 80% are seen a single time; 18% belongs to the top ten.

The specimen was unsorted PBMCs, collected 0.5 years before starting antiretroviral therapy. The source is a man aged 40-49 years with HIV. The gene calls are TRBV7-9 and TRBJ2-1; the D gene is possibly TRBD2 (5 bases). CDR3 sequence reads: CASSLLAELLNEQFF. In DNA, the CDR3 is TGTGCCAGCAGCCTCCTAGCAGAGCTCCTCAATGAGCAGTTCTTC. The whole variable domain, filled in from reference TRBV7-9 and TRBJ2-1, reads DTGVSQNPRHKITKRGQNVTFRCDPISEHNRLYWYRQTLGQGPEFLTYFQNEAQLEKSRLLSDRFSAERPKGSFSTLEIQRTEQGDSAMYLCASSLLAELLNEQFFGPGTRLTVL.